This TCR beta chain was identified in a study of T cells in Graves' hyperthyroidism and ophthalmopathy. Whole-study context: The blood sample was taken at first diagnosis, before treatment began.

If no ophthalmopathy progression occurred within 18 months, Graves' hyperthyroidism was stable. This sample holds PBMCs from roughly 10 ml fresh peripheral blood. The study's findings and limits: Within blood appeared most thyroid clonotypes that had expanded above 0.001.

The V gene's germline CDR1 is SNHLY and CDR2 FYNNEI. The CDR3 length is 16 residues. The ends lost 0 bases at V and 3 bases at J; junction bases unmatched: 5. Amplified TCR beta CDR3 regions came from RNA transcripts. The HTBI primer set served for first-round RT-PCR of the TCR CDR3. From the multiplex PCR reads, TCRdb called clonotypes with MiXCR, one entry per CDR3 protein. The sample yields 380,000 or so distinct CDR3 sequences, about 14% seen once. This clonotype was recorded many times. Its antigen is not identified. The material sequenced was blood. V usage is TRBV2 and J usage is TRBJ2-3; TRBD2 agrees at 8 bases. This sequence originates from a woman in her 30s with Graves' hyperthyroidism. The CDR3 protein is CASSEAGSGTTDTQYF. Here the CDR3 DNA reads TGTGCCAGCAGTGAAGCGGGTAGCGGGACAACAGATACGCAGTATTTT.